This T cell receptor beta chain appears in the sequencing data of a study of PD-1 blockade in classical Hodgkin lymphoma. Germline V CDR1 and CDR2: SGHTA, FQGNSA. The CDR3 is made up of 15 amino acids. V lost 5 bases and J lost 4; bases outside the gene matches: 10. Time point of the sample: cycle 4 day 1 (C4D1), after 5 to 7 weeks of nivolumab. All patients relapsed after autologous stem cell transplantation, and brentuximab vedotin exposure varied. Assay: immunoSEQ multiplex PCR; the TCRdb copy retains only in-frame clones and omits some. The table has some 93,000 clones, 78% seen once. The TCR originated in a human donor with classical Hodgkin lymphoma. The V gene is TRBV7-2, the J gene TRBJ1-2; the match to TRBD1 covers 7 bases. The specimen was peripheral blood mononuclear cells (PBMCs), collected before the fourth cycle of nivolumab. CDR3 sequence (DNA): TGTGCCAGCAGCGTGTACGCGGGACAGAGCTATGGCTACACCTTC. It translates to CASSVYAGQSYGYTF.